A single sample gave rise to the 6 T cell receptor beta chains below, sequenced in a study of cytomegalovirus exposure and HLA in healthy donors (dated 2017 in TCRdb). Receptors were amplified or captured by the immunoSEQ multiplex PCR assay. For the multiplex PCR, a mixture combining 60 forward primers for TCR Vbeta segments and 13 reverse primers for TCR Jbeta segments was used. TCRdb's version of the immuneACCESS table is confined to in-frame rearrangements and falls short of the full clone set. An unresolved V gene accounts for under half of the shortfall where checked; the remainder is of unknown origin. Recorded for this sample are roughly 160,000 clones; around three quarters of them occurred a single time. The top ten constitute more than 3.5% of the sample. Sequenced: PBMCs. Receptors originate from a man aged 25-40 years in good health and CMV-seropositive.

This sequence joins TRBV11-3 and TRBJ1-5; D gene unclear. CDR1 SGHNT and CDR2 YENEEA come from the germline V gene. This CDR3 contains 20 residues. Trimming pared 0 bases from V and 0 bases from J, leaving 21 bases between. The CDR3 region is CASSLDSDTDQITSNQPQHF. The CDR3, as DNA: TGTGCCAGCAGCTTAGATTCCGACACTGACCAAATTACTAGCAATCAGCCCCAGCATTTT.

The chain is built from TRBV19 and TRBJ2-1; D uncertain. V shed 5 bases and J shed 10 bases, with 9 bases lying between them. Germline CDR1 and CDR2: LNHDA and SQIVND (reference sequence). The CDR3 is 11 residues long. The CDR3 DNA sequence: TGTGCCAGTAGTTATGGGCCCGAGCAGTTCTTC. This gives the protein CASSYGPEQFF. Supplemented by reference TRBV19 and TRBJ2-1, the full variable domain reads DGGITQSPKYLFRKEGQNVTLSCEQNLNHDAMYWYRQDPGQGLRLIYYSQIVNDFQKGDIAEGYSVSREKKESFPLTVTSAQKNPTAFYLCASSYGPEQFFGPGTRLTVL.

This clone appeared a single time. V is TRBV12-5 and J is TRBJ2-5; the match to TRBD2 covers 11 bases. V lost 2 bases, J lost 1 base, and 3 bases stayed unmatched. Germline V gives CDR1 LGHNT, CDR2 FRNRAP. The CDR3 length is 16 residues. CDR3 nucleotides: TGTGCTAGTGGTTTGCGACTAGCGGGGTTCCAAGAGACCCAGTACTTC. It specifies CASGLRLAGFQETQYF.

The chain links TRBV15 to TRBJ2-7; D is perhaps TRBD1 (6 bases). From germline, CDR1 is LNHNV and CDR2 YYDKDF (reference sequence). The V end was cut by 0 bases, the J end by 3 bases, with 12 bases between. The CDR3 is made up of 15 amino acids. CDR3 coding DNA: TGTGCCACCAGCAGAGATCATGGGGGCTACTACGAGCAGTACTTC. Translation: CATSRDHGGYYEQYF. The variable domain in full, with the rest retrieved from reference TRBV15 and TRBJ2-7, is DAMVIQNPRYQVTQFGKPVTLSCSQTLNHNVMYWYQQKSSQAPKLLFHYYDKDFNNEADTPDNFQSRRPNTSFCFLDIRSPGLGDTAMYLCATSRDHGGYYEQYFGPGTRLTVT.

J is TRBJ2-3 and V is TRBV14, with 10 bases aligning to TRBD2. Trimming at V came to 0 bases and at J to 3 bases, leaving 3 bases not matched to a gene. Germline loops: CDR1 SGHDN, CDR2 FVKESK. This CDR3 spans 16 amino acids. The CDR3 region is CASSQDLAGVTDTQYF. CDR3 nucleotide sequence: TGTGCCAGCAGCCAAGACCTAGCGGGGGTGACAGATACGCAGTATTTT.

The chain recombines TRBV4-3 with TRBJ2-7; 8 nucleotides line up with TRBD2. Trimming took 2 bases from V and 6 from J; bases not matched to a gene: 6. CDR3 length: 14 residues. Germline V gene lookup returns CDR1 LGHNA and CDR2 YSLEER. The CDR3 region is CASSQHGRGGEQYF. The DNA for the CDR3 is TGCGCCAGCAGCCAACATGGACGGGGGGGCGAGCAGTACTTC.